Presented here are 24 T cell receptor beta chains from one specimen sequenced in a study of T cell clones after liver transplantation. Using immunoSEQ multiplex PCR, the repertoire was profiled, and TCRdb retains in-frame clones only, with some absent. The sample lists 70,000 or so clones; around 90% were seen once. The sample consisted of CD4+ T cells from blood, taken before liver transplant. The source of these receptors is a human donor who received a liver transplant.

This chain links TRBV15 with TRBJ1-2; D gene uncertain. CDR3 length equals 14 residues. The germline V gene has CDR1 LNHNV and CDR2 YYDKDF (reference sequence). With 3 bases removed from V and 1 base from J, the gap between germline ends came to 9 bases. CDR3 DNA: TGTGCCACCAGCAGGCGGCAGCTTAACTATGGCTACACCTTC. Protein: CATSRRQLNYGYTF.

This rearrangement joins TRBV29-1 to TRBJ2-1; D gene unclear. The CDR3 runs 9 residues. Trimming cost V 4 bases and J 9 bases, with 4 bases left between them. The germline CDR1 and CDR2 sequences are SQVTM and ANQGSEA. The CDR3 sequence is CSVGAEQFF. The CDR3 nucleotides read TGCAGCGTTGGTGCTGAGCAGTTCTTC.

The gene calls are TRBV18 and TRBJ2-1; 7 bases map to TRBD2. This CDR3 has 15 residues. Germline V gene sequence: CDR1 KGHSH, CDR2 LQKENI. V lost 5 bases to trimming and J lost 6 bases; unmatched junction nucleotides: 10. In nucleotides, the CDR3 is TGTGCCAGCTCAGCTAGCGGAGCCGCCGCCAATGAGCAGTTCTTC. Translated: CASSASGAAANEQFF.

This rearrangement joins TRBV12-5 to TRBJ2-5; no clear D. Germline V gene sequence: CDR1 LGHNT, CDR2 FRNRAP. Trimming pared 2 bases from V and 2 bases from J, leaving 6 bases between. The CDR3 has 13 amino acids. The CDR3 loop is CASGLTQQETQYF. Written as DNA, the CDR3 is TGTGCTAGTGGTTTGACCCAGCAAGAGACCCAGTACTTC.

This clone has only one observation. The chain is built from TRBV5-1 and TRBJ1-1; D call uncertain. Trimming took off 1 base at V and 3 bases at J, with 10 bases between the two ends. CDR1 and CDR2 from the germline V gene are SGHRS and YFSETQ. The CDR3 is 14 amino acids. In nucleotides, the CDR3 is TGCGCCAGCAGCTTGTTCATATCGGACACTGAAGCTTTCTTT. Its protein is CASSLFISDTEAFF.

In nucleotides, the CDR3 is TGTGCCAGCAGCCCATCCGGGGGTGGGAGGAACTACGAGCAGTACTTC. This translates into CASSPSGGGRNYEQYF. This chain joins TRBV9 and TRBJ2-7; maybe TRBD2 (6 bases). Germline CDR1 is SGDLS and CDR2 is YYNGEE. There are 16 residues in the CDR3. The ends were cut back, 4 bases at V and 3 bases at J, with 20 bases in the middle.

This rearrangement joins TRBV19 to TRBJ1-3; D unresolved. Germline V gene lookup returns CDR1 LNHDA and CDR2 SQIVND (reference sequence). Trimming cost V 5 bases and J 6 bases, with 14 bases left between them. The length of the CDR3 is 14 residues. CDR3 DNA: TGTGCCAGTAGTCAGGTGCGGACCCCAAACACCATATATTTT. Translated, it gives CASSQVRTPNTIYF.

J is TRBJ1-3 and V is TRBV6-5; 8 bases fit TRBD1. This CDR3 region has 15 residues. Trimming cost V 6 bases and J 4 bases; bases outside gene matches: 8. In germline, CDR1 is MNHEY, CDR2 SVGAGI. The CDR3: CASRETGAGGNTIYF. CDR3 sequence (DNA): TGTGCCAGCAGAGAGACAGGGGCGGGGGGAAACACCATATATTTT.

The chain uses TRBV29-1 and TRBJ2-1, with D hard to call. V was cut by 1 base and J by 4 bases, with 5 bases left in between. Germline V lookup: CDR1 SQVTM, CDR2 ANQGSEA. The CDR3 runs to 12 residues. The CDR3 region is CSVEGFYNEQFF. As DNA, the CDR3 is TGCAGCGTTGAAGGGTTTTACAATGAGCAGTTCTTC.

The chain uses TRBV29-1 and TRBJ1-1, with TRBD1 matching 7 bases. V was clipped by 3 bases and J by 4 bases; unmatched bases: 5. CDR1 is SQVTM and CDR2 is ANQGSEA in the germline V gene. The CDR3 is made up of 13 amino acids. The CDR3 DNA is TGCAGCGTTGAGCAGGGGGTAAGCACTGAAGCTTTCTTT. This encodes CSVEQGVSTEAFF.

The V gene is TRBV5-6, the J gene TRBJ2-3; perhaps D is TRBD1 or TRBD2 (5 bases each). This CDR3 region has 15 residues. The germline V gene encodes CDR1 SGHDT and CDR2 YYEEEE. Between the trimmed V and J ends, which lost 0 bases and 6 bases, there was a span of 14 bases. The CDR3 protein is CASSLVGASRDTQYF. CDR3 nucleotides: TGTGCCAGCAGCTTGGTCGGGGCCTCGCGGGATACGCAGTATTTT. The full variable domain, in which reference TRBV5-6 and TRBJ2-3 provide the parts outside the CDR3, is DAGVTQSPTHLIKTRGQQVTLRCSPKSGHDTVSWYQQALGQGPQFIFQYYEEEERQRGNFPDRFSGHQFPNYSSELNVNALLLGDSALYLCASSLVGASRDTQYFGPGTRLTVL.

This rearrangement joins TRBV5-6 to TRBJ2-1; D is unclear. The CDR3 is 16 residues long. Per germline, CDR1 SGHDT and CDR2 YYEEEE. V was shortened by 1 base and J by 0 bases, with 11 bases between the two germline ends. DNA of the CDR3: TGTGCCAGCAGCTTGACTACGATGAGCTCCTACAATGAGCAGTTCTTC. It encodes CASSLTTMSSYNEQFF.

The chain carries TRBV4-2 and TRBJ1-4, with D possibly matching TRBD1 (5 bases). The V end was cut by 1 base, the J end by 11 bases, with 5 bases between. This CDR3 has 11 residues. CDR1 and CDR2 from the germline V gene are LGHNA and YNFKEQ. CDR3 sequence: CASSQGGKLFF. For the CDR3, the DNA is TGTGCCAGCAGCCAAGGGGGGAAACTGTTTTTT.

The chain is built from TRBV11-3 and TRBJ2-3; D is unresolved. Germline V gene data show CDR1 as SGHNT and CDR2 as YENEEA. Trimming took off 0 bases at V and 3 bases at J, with 4 bases between the two ends. This CDR3 has 13 residues. The CDR3 sequence is CASSLEETDTQYF. The DNA of the CDR3 is TGTGCCAGCAGCTTAGAGGAAACAGATACGCAGTATTTT.

CDR3 sequence: CASSLIGERNEQFF. DNA of the CDR3: TGTGCCAGCAGCTTGATCGGGGAAAGGAATGAGCAGTTCTTC. The chain employs TRBV5-4 and TRBJ2-1, with D possibly matching TRBD2 (5 bases). This CDR3 region has 14 residues. Germline V gene lookup returns CDR1 SGHNT and CDR2 YYREEE (reference sequence). Trimming removed 1 base at V and 7 bases at J, with 12 bases between.

The chain couples TRBV5-6 to TRBJ2-1; 11 bases fit TRBD1. CDR3 size: 15 residues. The germline V gene has CDR1 SGHDT and CDR2 YYEEEE. Unmatched junction bases numbered 5, after V lost 1 base and J lost 8 bases. CDR3 loop: CASSLTGQGADEQFF. CDR3 sequence (DNA): TGTGCCAGCAGCTTGACCGGACAGGGGGCCGATGAGCAGTTCTTC. Looking up the rest from reference TRBV5-6 and TRBJ2-1 gives the full variable domain: DAGVTQSPTHLIKTRGQQVTLRCSPKSGHDTVSWYQQALGQGPQFIFQYYEEEERQRGNFPDRFSGHQFPNYSSELNVNALLLGDSALYLCASSLTGQGADEQFFGPGTRLTVL.

This clone occurred once. V usage is TRBV7-6 and J usage is TRBJ2-1; 7 bases map to TRBD1. Germline loops: CDR1 SGHVS, CDR2 FNYEAQ. The CDR3 extends over 15 amino acids. J gave up 5 bases and V 0 bases, and 4 bases lay outside the gene matches. This CDR3 is CASSLAGGPHNEQFF. CDR3 nucleotides: TGTGCCAGCAGCTTAGCAGGGGGCCCCCACAATGAGCAGTTCTTC.

The V gene is TRBV6-5, the J gene TRBJ1-1, with 8 bases lining up with TRBD1. The junction had 6 bases not matched to a gene; V was cut back by 5 bases and J by 1 base. Germline V gene data show CDR1 as MNHEY and CDR2 as SVGAGI. The CDR3 is made up of 15 amino acids. The CDR3 region has the DNA TGTGCCAGCAGTCAGGGACAGGCCCCGAACACTGAAGCTTTCTTT. It translates to CASSQGQAPNTEAFF.

In its sample, this clone was seen once. The chain combines TRBV28 with TRBJ2-7; possible D gene TRBD2, 5 bases. The CDR3 consists of 16 residues. V lost 4 bases to trimming and J lost 5 bases, with 21 bases between them. The germline V gene encodes CDR1 MDHEN and CDR2 SYDVKM. The CDR3 DNA reads TGTGCCAGCAGTTCCGTGATGTGGGAGATGATGAACGAGCAGTACTTC. Translating it yields CASSSVMWEMMNEQYF.

The chain combines TRBV11-3 with TRBJ2-1, with a weak D call TRBD1 (6 bases). Germline lookup yields CDR1 SGHNT and CDR2 YENEEA. CDR3 length equals 18 residues. The V and J ends lost 3 bases and 2 bases respectively, with 20 bases between them. The CDR3 spells CASSFRPSTGYTYNEQFF. For the CDR3, the DNA is TGTGCCAGCAGCTTCCGTCCCTCGACAGGTTATACCTACAATGAGCAGTTCTTC.

V and J are TRBV19 and TRBJ1-2; no firm D call. The CDR3 is 15 residues long. Trimming stripped 4 bases from V and 1 base from J, with 13 bases between. Germline V gives CDR1 LNHDA, CDR2 SQIVND (reference sequence). CDR3 in DNA: TGTGCCAGTAGTAGAGACATACGAATTAACTATGGCTACACCTTC. It yields the protein CASSRDIRINYGYTF.

V and J are TRBV11-3 and TRBJ2-7, with 15 nucleotides matching TRBD2. The J segment lost 5 bases and the V segment lost 6 bases, leaving 11 bases of the junction unmatched. Germline V gene data show CDR1 as SGHNT and CDR2 as YENEEA. The CDR3 totals 17 residues. The CDR3 coding sequence is TGTGCCAGCAGACGCAAAGATGGGACTAGCGGGAGGCACGAGCAGTACTTC. Translation: CASRRKDGTSGRHEQYF. The whole variable domain, filled in from reference TRBV11-3 and TRBJ2-7, reads EAGVVQSPRYKIIEKKQPVAFWCNPISGHNTLYWYLQNLGQGPELLIRYENEEAVDDSQLPKDRFSAERLKGVDSTLKIQPAELGDSAVYLCASRRKDGTSGRHEQYFGPGTRLTVT.

The chain employs TRBV18 and TRBJ2-2; TRBD1 might be the D (5 bases). V shed 0 bases and J shed 3 bases, with 14 bases lying between them. This CDR3 is built from 17 residues. The germline V gene encodes CDR1 KGHSH and CDR2 LQKENI. This CDR3 reads CASSPPGQGSDTGELFF. CDR3 nucleotides: TGTGCCAGCTCACCACCGGGGCAGGGATCGGACACCGGGGAGCTGTTTTTT.

This chain joins TRBV4-1 and TRBJ2-1; 8 nucleotides align to TRBD1. Trimming took 4 bases from V and 8 from J; bases not matched to a gene: 10. The length of the CDR3 is 15 residues. Germline V gene sequence: CDR1 MGHRA, CDR2 YSYEKL. The CDR3 sequence is CASSPTGEYIDEQFF. The CDR3 DNA reads TGCGCCAGCAGCCCGACAGGGGAGTATATCGATGAGCAGTTCTTC.